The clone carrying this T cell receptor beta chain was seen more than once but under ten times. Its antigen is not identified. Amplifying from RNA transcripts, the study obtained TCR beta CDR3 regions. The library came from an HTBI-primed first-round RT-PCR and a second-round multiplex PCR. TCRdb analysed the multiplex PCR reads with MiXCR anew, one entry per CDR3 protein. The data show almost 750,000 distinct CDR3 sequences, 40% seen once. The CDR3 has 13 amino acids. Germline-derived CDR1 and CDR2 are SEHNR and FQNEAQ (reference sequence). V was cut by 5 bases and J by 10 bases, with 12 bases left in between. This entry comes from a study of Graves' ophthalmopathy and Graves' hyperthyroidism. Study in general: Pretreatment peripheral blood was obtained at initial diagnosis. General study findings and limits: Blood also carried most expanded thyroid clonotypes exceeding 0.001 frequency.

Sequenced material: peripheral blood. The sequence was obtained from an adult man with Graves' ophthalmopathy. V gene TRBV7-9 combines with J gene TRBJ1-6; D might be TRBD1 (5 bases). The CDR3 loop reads CASSQTSGSPLHF. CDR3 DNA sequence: TGTGCCAGCAGCCAGACATCAGGGTCACCCCTCCACTTT.